Described below is a single T cell receptor beta chain sequence and its context. Its antigen is not identified. This sample is drawn from a study of blood T cells in healthy people across ages. Study-level results: Researchers judged that diversity estimates from one million T cells fell short of true values.

The individuals who served as donors were healthy Caucasians living in Russia, aged roughly 6 to 90. Unmatched junction bases numbered 18, after V lost 3 bases and J lost 11 bases. The CDR3 runs 16 residues. Germline CDR1 and CDR2: SGDLS and YYNGEE. Then a second PCR, running about 7 to 11 cycles, was carried out with a sample-barcoded 5' primer and a J-beta primer mix. MiXCR, applied by TCRdb to the 5' RACE reads, yields one record per CDR3 protein. This table has some 670,000 distinct CDR3 sequences, roughly half appearing once. The TCR comes from a woman of 80 years or more in good health. Material for sequencing was blood. V gene TRBV9 combines with J gene TRBJ2-5, with 8 bases that match TRBD2. This chain's CDR3 is CASSASSGGLPNEQYF. As DNA, the CDR3 is TGTGCCAGCAGCGCGAGCAGCGGGGGCCTTCCCAATGAGCAGTACTTC.